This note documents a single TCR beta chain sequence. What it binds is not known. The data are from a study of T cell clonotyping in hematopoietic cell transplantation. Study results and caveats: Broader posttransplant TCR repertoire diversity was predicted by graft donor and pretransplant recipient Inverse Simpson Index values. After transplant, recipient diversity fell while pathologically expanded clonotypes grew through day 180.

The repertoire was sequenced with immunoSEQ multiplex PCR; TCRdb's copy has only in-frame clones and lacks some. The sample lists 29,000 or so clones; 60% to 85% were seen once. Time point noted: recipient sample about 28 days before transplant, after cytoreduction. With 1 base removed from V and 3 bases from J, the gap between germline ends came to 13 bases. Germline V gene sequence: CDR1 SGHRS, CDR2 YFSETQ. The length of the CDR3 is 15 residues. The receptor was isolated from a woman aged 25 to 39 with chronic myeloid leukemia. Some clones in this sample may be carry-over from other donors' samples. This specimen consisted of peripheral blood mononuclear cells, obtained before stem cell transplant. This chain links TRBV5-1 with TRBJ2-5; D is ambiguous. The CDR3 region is CASSLNSEGKETQYF. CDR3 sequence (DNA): TGCGCCAGCAGCTTGAACAGTGAAGGGAAAGAGACCCAGTACTTC.